The following is a T cell receptor (beta chain) sequence with its context. This clonotype came up a few times. It lacks a known antigen. There are no base qualities to consult, and no much larger clone falls within one base. V gives up 4 bases and J gives up 0 bases, and the segment between their germline ends measures 10 bases. The germline V gene yields MGHRA for CDR1 and YSYEKL for CDR2. The CDR3 sequence holds 16 residues, the cysteine and phenylalanine included. The kept DNA is CDR3 alone, 48 bases in frame from the first base. The protocol used for the library was PCR. The sequencer was a NextSeq 500. Bulk TCR libraries were generated as previously described, with the TCR primers listed in Table S5 used. Total RNA was purified with the Qiagen AllPrep DNA/RNA kit. Reads from multiple sequencing runs of the same library were pooled before analysis. As for the original processing: Only reads with exact TCR constant sequence were kept, trimmed to 150 nt, and grouped by their 12-nt molecular barcodes. Reads inside each barcode group were sub-clustered using a 15% Levenshtein threshold, and a quality-weighted consensus sequence was constructed for each RNA molecule. Non-functional sequences were discarded, and so were lower-count sequences lying one edit away from another sequence. Based on fitting two negative binomial distributions, any barcode sub-cluster with under 20% of the maximum read count was discarded. TCRdb handled the public reads itself, with Q25 trimming in fastp and clone calling in MiXCR, and kept productive beta chains. When rows share a CDR3 protein, they turn into one entry using the most common DNA and genes. The V and J calls follow TCRdb's processing rather than the paper's. This sample comprises around 300,000 distinct CDR3 sequences, roughly 23% of them detected only once. The leading ten clones occupy roughly 0.7% of the sample.

Libraries of naive CD8 T cells were built from anywhere between about 18,000 and 1,000,000 sorted cells, with 10%, 30% or 50% of the purified RNA used. On a BD FACSAria II, naive CD8 T cells were FACS-sorted as CD8+CD4-CCR7+CD45RA+ and collected into RLT Plus buffer. To test detection sensitivity, Jurkat RNA equal to over nine TCR copies was added to samples of roughly 18,000-1,100,000 naive CD8 T cells. CD8 T cells were enriched using RosetteSep CD8+ T Cell Enrichment Cocktail and Ficoll-Paque, and the enriched cells then underwent ACK red cell lysis. These data come from a study of molecular identifiers for immune sequencing clone quantification (dated by TCRdb to 2016 to 2018). Turning to the overall study: For a replicate experiment, RNA from about 20,000 or 100,000 naive CD8 T cells was divided into five aliquots, of which four were sequenced. The study was a methods study using CD8 T cells to benchmark molecular-identifier clustering-based TCR repertoire sequencing (MIDCIRS) and TCR RNA copy counting. General conclusions and limits of the study: The naive libraries included spiked-in Jurkat TCR RNA (10 copies' worth), and this Jurkat TCR RNA is not part of the donor repertoire. Without barcode sub-clustering, chimeric consensus sequences inflated TCR diversity; chimeras reached as high as 47%. Roughly 2.8 recovered TCR RNA copies per cell were obtained by modeling, versus about 9 by digital PCR, implying a capture efficiency of around 28%. The sizes of highly expanded clones could end up underestimated when identical TCR molecules share a barcode. Even against a background of around 900,000 naive CD8 T cells, spiked-in Jurkat TCR RNA amounting to a single cell's worth was reported to be detectable. In CMV-specific effector cells, clones with more than 20 RNA copies contained over 98% of molecules, whereas in naive cells such clones contained under 1% of molecules.

The rearranged segments are TRBV4-1 and TRBJ1-6; too little of a D gene remains to name it. This sequence originates from a human donor in good health. Some libraries in this study had Jurkat cell RNA spiked in. The sequencing sample was made of naive CD8+ T cells from blood, with Jurkat cell RNA spiked in. The meaning of the sample's cell subset or site label: FACS-sorted CD8+CD4-CCR7+CD45RA+ naive T cells. The CDR3 in this case is CASSLKVDSYNSPLHF. The nucleotides read TGCGCCAGCAGCCTAAAGGTAGACTCCTATAATTCACCCCTCCACTTT.